This is a list of T cell receptor beta chains from one sample in a study of blood T cell repertoires in COVID-19. Profiling relied on immunoSEQ multiplex PCR, and the TCRdb table lists in-frame clones only, not all of them. The table has a few hundred thousand clones, around 87% seen once. The sample comprised peripheral blood. Every receptor here comes from a woman aged 45-59 years who had recovered from COVID-19. CDR3s include the opening cysteine and the closing phenylalanine or tryptophan. D genes are given only for firm matches. Clone size is shown for a subset of rows, as once, few, many or a class of expanded clone.

TRBD2	TRBV9	few	15	TRBJ2-3	CASSVAWGGSDTQYF	TGTGCCAGCAGCGTAGCCTGGGGGGGATCCGATACGCAGTATTTT
TRBD2	TRBV4-3	.	17	TRBJ2-3	CASSQDWLAVSTDTQYF	TGCGCCAGCAGCCAAGATTGGCTAGCGGTTAGCACAGATACGCAGTATTTT
.	TRBV6-5	.	15	TRBJ1-5	CASSSTGFTGQPQHF	TGTGCCAGCAGTTCAACAGGGTTCACGGGCCAGCCCCAGCATTTT
.	TRBV7-2	.	13	TRBJ2-3	CASSSQTRDTQYF	TGTGCCAGCAGCTCCCAGACTAGAGATACGCAGTATTTT
.	TRBV20-1	.	14	TRBJ1-6	CSASRDTVDSPLHF	TGCAGTGCTAGTCGCGATACGGTGGATTCACCCCTCCACTTT
.	TRBV27	.	14	TRBJ1-3	CASSSQGAGNTIYF	TGTGCCAGCAGTTCCCAAGGGGCTGGAAACACCATATATTTT
.	TRBV5-1	.	12	TRBJ2-4	CASSLNRNIQYF	TGCGCCAGCAGCTTGAACAGGAACATTCAGTACTTC
TRBD1	TRBV7-9	.	18	TRBJ1-3	CASSLGTGDSASGNTIYF	TGTGCCAGCAGCTTAGGGACAGGGGATTCGGCTTCTGGAAACACCATATATTTT
TRBD1	TRBV7-2	.	15	TRBJ1-4	CASSLAGTGGEKLFF	TGTGCCAGCAGCTTAGCGGGGACAGGGGGAGAAAAACTGTTTTTT
TRBD1	TRBV7-9	.	15	TRBJ2-2	CASSIPGQGAGELFF	TGTGCCAGCAGCATCCCGGGACAGGGGGCCGGGGAGCTGTTTTTT
.	TRBV12-5	.	14	TRBJ2-1	CASNTGSSYNEQFF	TGTGCTAGCAATACAGGGAGCTCCTACAATGAGCAGTTCTTC
.	TRBV20-1	few	11	TRBJ1-2	CSAGQGGGYTF	TGCAGTGCTGGGCAGGGTGGTGGCTACACCTTC
.	TRBV7-8	.	13	TRBJ2-7	CASSYGTGYEQYF	TGTGCCAGCAGCTATGGGACTGGCTACGAGCAGTACTTC